This entry features one T cell receptor (beta chain) sequence. This specimen comes from a study of blood T cell repertoires in COVID-19. As for the study in general: Both acute and convalescent COVID-19 samples were obtained from the United States, Italy and Spain. Sample material is recorded as cDNA or gDNA derived from T cells, B-cell-depleted T cells, or PBMCs.

This CDR3 is 15 amino acids long. Germline V gives CDR1 MNHNY, CDR2 SVGAGI (reference sequence). The V gene end was trimmed by 6 bases and the J gene end by 6 bases; junction bases not matched to a gene: 10. Authors' data handling: From reference gene primer amplification, estimates of nucleated cell counts were derived. TCRdb's copy holds only in-frame clones and misses some; the assay was immunoSEQ multiplex PCR. The V and J calls and clone size come from that table; D and trimming were worked out from the DNA. The sample holds 250,000 to 300,000 clones; approximately 86% are singletons and the top ten take over 4%.

V gene TRBV6-6 combines with J gene TRBJ2-7; 11 bases agree with TRBD2. The sample consisted of peripheral blood. The clonotype originates from a woman aged 55-70 years with COVID-19, enrolled during active disease. CDR3 sequence: CASSPQVAGGREQYF. For the CDR3, the DNA is TGTGCCAGCAGCCCCCAGGTAGCGGGAGGGCGCGAGCAGTACTTC.